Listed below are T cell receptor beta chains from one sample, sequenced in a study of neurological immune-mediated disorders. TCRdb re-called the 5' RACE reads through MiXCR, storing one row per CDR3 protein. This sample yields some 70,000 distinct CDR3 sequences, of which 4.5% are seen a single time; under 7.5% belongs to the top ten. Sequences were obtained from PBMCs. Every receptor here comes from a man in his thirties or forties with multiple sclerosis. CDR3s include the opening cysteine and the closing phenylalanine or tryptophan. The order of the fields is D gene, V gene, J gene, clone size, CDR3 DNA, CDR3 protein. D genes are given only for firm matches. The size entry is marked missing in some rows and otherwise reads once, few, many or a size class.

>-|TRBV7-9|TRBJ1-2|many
TGTGCCAGCAGCCGAGACTACGGCGGCTACACCTTC
CASSRDYGGYTF
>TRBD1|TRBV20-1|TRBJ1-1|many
TGCAGTGCAAAGACAGGGATCACTGAAGCTTTCTTT
CSAKTGITEAFF
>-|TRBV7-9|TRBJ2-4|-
TGTGCCAGCAGCTTAGGGAGGACCGGGGCCAAAAACATTCAGTACTTC
CASSLGRTGAKNIQYF
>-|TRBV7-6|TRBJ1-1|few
TGTGCCAGCAGCTTAGAGAGGGCCACTGAAGCTTTCTTT
CASSLERATEAFF
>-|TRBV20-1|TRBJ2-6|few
TGCAGTGCTAGACCGCTCGGACAGTCCGTGGCTGGGGCCAACGTCCTGACTTTC
CSARPLGQSVAGANVLTF
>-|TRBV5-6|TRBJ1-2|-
TGTGCCAGCAGCTTGAGAGTTGGGGAAGGCTACACCTTC
CASSLRVGEGYTF
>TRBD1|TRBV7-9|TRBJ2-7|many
TGTGCCAGCAGCAACCGGGACAGGATCTACGAGCAGTACTTC
CASSNRDRIYEQYF
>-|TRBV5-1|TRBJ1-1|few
TGCGCCAGCAGCTTGGTAGAAGTGAACACTGAAGCTTTCTTT
CASSLVEVNTEAFF
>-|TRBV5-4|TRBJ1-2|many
TGTGCCAGCACCCAGGGACACCCCTATGGCTACACCTTC
CASTQGHPYGYTF
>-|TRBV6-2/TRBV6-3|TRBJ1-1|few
TGTGCCAGCAGTTACTGGAACACTGAAGCTTTCTTT
CASSYWNTEAFF
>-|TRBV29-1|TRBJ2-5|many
TGCAGCGTTGAGCTGCGTAGATCCCAAGAGACCCAGTACTTC
CSVELRRSQETQYF
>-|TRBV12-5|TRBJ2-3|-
TGTGCTAGTGGCCGCGACGGACGCACAGATACGCAGTATTTT
CASGRDGRTDTQYF
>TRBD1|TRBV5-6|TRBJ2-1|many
TGTGCCAGCAGCAGGGACAGGGGGCTTTACAATGAGCAGTTCTTC
CASSRDRGLYNEQFF
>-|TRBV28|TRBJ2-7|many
TGTGCCAGCAGTTTTGGCCTATCCTACGAGCAGTACTTC
CASSFGLSYEQYF
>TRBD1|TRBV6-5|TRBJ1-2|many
TGTGCCAGCAGTCCAGGGGGCAGGGACGGCTACACCTTC
CASSPGGRDGYTF
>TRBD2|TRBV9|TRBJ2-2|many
TGTGCCAGCAGCGTAGCTACTGGCGGGGGACCCACCGGGGAGCTGTTTTTT
CASSVATGGGPTGELFF
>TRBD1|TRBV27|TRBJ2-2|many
TGTGCCAGCCGGACAGGGAGAACCGGGGAGCTGTTTTTT
CASRTGRTGELFF
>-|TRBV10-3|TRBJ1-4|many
TGTGCCATCAGAAATGAAGGGGGAAAACTGTTTTTT
CAIRNEGGKLFF
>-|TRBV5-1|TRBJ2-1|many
TGCGCCAGCAGCTTGCCCGGGACCTACAATGAGCAGTTCTTC
CASSLPGTYNEQFF
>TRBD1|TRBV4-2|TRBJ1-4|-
TGTGCCAGCAGCTATAACAGGGGGAAGGAAGAAAAACTGTTTTTT
CASSYNRGKEEKLFF
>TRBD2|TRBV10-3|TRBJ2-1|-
TGTGCCATCAGCGAGACTAGCGACTTCTACAATGAGCAGTTCTTC
CAISETSDFYNEQFF
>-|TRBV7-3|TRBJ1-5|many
TGTGCCAGCAGCCCCCAAACAGTGTCTAGTGAGCCCCAGCATTTT
CASSPQTVSSEPQHF
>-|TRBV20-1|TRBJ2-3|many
TGCAGTGCTAGGGACCTCCTGGGCACAGATACGCAGTATTTT
CSARDLLGTDTQYF
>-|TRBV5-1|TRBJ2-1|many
TGCGCCAGCAGCACCCAGGGCGGAGCCTACAATGAGCAGTTCTTC
CASSTQGGAYNEQFF
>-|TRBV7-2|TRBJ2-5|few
TGTGCCAGCAGCTCCCCCCCAGAGACCCAGTACTTC
CASSSPPETQYF
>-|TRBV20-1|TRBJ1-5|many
TGCAGTGCTAGTCCCTCCCAGGGCGATCAGCCCCAGCATTTT
CSASPSQGDQPQHF
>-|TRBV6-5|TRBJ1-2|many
TGTGCCAGCAGTTCCCACAGGGCAGAGTTCTATGGCTACACCTTC
CASSSHRAEFYGYTF
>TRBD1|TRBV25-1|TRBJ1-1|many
TGTGCCAGCAGTGAATTGGGAAGGGGGCGCACTGAAGCTTTCTTT
CASSELGRGRTEAFF